This T cell receptor beta chain derives from a study of regulatory T cells in long-lasting Graves disease. Study as a whole: For under 3 months, newly diagnosed Graves' patients had been taking antithyroid drugs. Study findings and constraints: Those with persistent disease had in common more public clonotypes (about 3,000) than new patients (approximately 920).

Arm-PCR of CDR3 regions with iRepertoire HTBI primers generated TCR beta libraries. TCRdb fed the multiplex PCR reads into MiXCR, producing one record per CDR3 protein. This table holds around 500,000 distinct CDR3 sequences, about 16% found once. This clonotype appeared many times. Antigen specificity is unknown. Time point indicated: newly diagnosed GD, antithyroid drugs for less than 3 months. Preparation of the TCR library used RNA extracted from PBMCs. Germline CDR1 and CDR2: LGHDT and YNNKEL (reference sequence). This CDR3 has 14 amino acids. Trimming shortened V by 1 base and J by 2 bases, and 8 bases separated the two germline ends. This sample was also put to use in a study of T cells in Graves' hyperthyroidism and ophthalmopathy.

This TCR came from a woman aged 35 to 59 with Graves disease. The chain employs TRBV3-1 and TRBJ1-1, with D unclear. The input for sequencing was peripheral blood mononuclear cells (PBMCs), taken at new diagnosis, from a patient treated with antithyroid drugs. CDR3 nucleotide sequence: TGTGCCAGCAGCCAAGGCCGGGTCAACACTGAAGCTTTCTTT. This encodes CASSQGRVNTEAFF.